This T cell receptor (beta chain) came from a study of T cell repertoires in cytomegalovirus infection. There are 15 residues in the CDR3. Trimming cost V 6 bases and J 2 bases; bases outside gene matches: 8. Germline V gene sequence: CDR1 SEHNR, CDR2 FQNEAQ (reference sequence). TCRdb recomputed calls from the reads with MiXCR, one row per CDR3 protein. Found here are hundreds of thousands of distinct CDR3 sequences, around 32% of them singletons; the top ten hold 12% to 15%. Notes on this clonotype: Antigen unknown.

Notes on the study in general: The study found HLA-C-restricted CMV-specific TCR beta clonotypes dominating the ex vivo response. People with CMV and the relevant HLA were identified by cumulative public TCR beta family frequency.

The source of this sequence is a human donor in good health (CMV status not recorded). Some clones in this sample may be carry-over from other donors' samples. The source material was PBMCs. The V gene is TRBV7-9, the J gene TRBJ2-7, with TRBD1 matching 9 bases. The CDR3 bases are TGTGCCAGCAGACCGTCAGGGACAGGGACCTACGAGCAGTACTTC. Its translation is CASRPSGTGTYEQYF.